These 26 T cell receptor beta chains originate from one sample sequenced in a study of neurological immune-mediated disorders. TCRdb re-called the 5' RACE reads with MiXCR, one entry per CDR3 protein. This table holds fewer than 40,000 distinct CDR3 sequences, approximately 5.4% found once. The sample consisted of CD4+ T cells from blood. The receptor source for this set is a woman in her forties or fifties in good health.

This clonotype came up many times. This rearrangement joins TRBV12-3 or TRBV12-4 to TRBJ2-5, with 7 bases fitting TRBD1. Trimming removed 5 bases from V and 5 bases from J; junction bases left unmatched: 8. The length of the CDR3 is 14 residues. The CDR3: CASSTQGIGETQYF. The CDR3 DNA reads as TGTGCCAGCAGTACACAGGGGATTGGGGAGACCCAGTACTTC.

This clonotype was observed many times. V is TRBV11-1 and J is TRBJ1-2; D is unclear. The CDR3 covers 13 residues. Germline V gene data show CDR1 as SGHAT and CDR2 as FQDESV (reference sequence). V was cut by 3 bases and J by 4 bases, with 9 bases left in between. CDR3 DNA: TGTGCCAGCAGCTTTTCGATTCTCTATGGCTACACCTTC. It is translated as CASSFSILYGYTF.

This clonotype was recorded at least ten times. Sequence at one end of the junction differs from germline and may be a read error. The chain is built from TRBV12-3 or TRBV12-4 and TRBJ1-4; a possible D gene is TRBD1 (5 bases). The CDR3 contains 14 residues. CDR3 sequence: CASGLVAQGEKLFF. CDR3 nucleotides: TGTGCCAGCGGTTTAGTTGCGCAGGGCGAAAAACTGTTTTTT.

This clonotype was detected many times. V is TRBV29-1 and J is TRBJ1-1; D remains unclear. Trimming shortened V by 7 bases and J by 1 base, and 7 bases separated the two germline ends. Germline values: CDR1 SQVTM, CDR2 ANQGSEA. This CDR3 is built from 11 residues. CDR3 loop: CSASQNTEAFF. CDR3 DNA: TGCAGCGCCAGCCAGAACACTGAAGCTTTCTTT.

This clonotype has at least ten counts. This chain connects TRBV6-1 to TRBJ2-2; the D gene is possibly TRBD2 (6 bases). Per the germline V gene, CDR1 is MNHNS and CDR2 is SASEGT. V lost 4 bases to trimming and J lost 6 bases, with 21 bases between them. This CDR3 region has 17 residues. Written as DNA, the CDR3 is TGTGCCAGCAGTGTGTTCTGGTCGGGAGTTCTGCCCGGGGAGCTGTTTTTT. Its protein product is CASSVFWSGVLPGELFF.

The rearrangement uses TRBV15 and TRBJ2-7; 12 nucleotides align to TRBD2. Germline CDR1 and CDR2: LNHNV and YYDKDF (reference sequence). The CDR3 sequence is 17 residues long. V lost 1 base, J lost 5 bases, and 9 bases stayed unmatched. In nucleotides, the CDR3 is TGTGCCACCAGCAGAGCGGGCGGACTAGCGGGAATCCACGAGCAGTACTTC. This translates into CATSRAGGLAGIHEQYF.

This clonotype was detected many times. The CDR3 loop is CSAFGTPGGQPQHF. The CDR3 nucleotides read TGCAGTGCTTTTGGGACTCCGGGCGGGCAGCCCCAGCATTTT. This chain uses TRBV20-1 with TRBJ1-5; the D gene is possibly TRBD1 (5 bases). Trimming left V 5 bases short and J 7 bases short, with 18 bases between. This CDR3 spans 14 amino acids. Germline assignment: CDR1 DFQATT and CDR2 SNEGSKA (reference sequence).

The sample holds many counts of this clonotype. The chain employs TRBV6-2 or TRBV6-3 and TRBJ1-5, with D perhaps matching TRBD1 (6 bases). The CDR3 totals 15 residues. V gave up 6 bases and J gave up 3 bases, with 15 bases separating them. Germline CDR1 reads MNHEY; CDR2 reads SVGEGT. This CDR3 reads CASSRGQTSNQPQHF. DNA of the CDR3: TGTGCCAGCAGCCGAGGACAGACTTCCAATCAGCCCCAGCATTTT.

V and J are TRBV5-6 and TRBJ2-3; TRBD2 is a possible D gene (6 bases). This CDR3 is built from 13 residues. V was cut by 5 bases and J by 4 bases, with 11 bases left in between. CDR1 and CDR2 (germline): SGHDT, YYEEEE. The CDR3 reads CASRKEGADTQYF. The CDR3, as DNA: TGTGCCAGCAGAAAGGAGGGTGCAGATACGCAGTATTTT.

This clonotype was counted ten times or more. In nucleotides, the CDR3 is TGTGCCAGCAGCTTAAGCTCTTGGCGGGAGGGCCACCAGACCCAGTACTTC. Amino acid sequence: CASSLSSWREGHQTQYF. The V gene is TRBV7-2, the J gene TRBJ2-5; 9 bases align to TRBD2. The CDR3 covers 17 residues. Germline V gene sequence: CDR1 SGHTA, CDR2 FQGNSA. V shed 2 bases and J 6 bases; nucleotides not matched to a gene: 13.

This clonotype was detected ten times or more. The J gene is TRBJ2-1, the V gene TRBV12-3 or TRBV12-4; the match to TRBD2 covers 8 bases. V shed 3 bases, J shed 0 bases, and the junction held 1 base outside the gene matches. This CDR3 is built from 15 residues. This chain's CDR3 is CASSFSGGSYNEQFF. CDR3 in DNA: TGTGCCAGCAGTTTCAGCGGGGGCTCCTACAATGAGCAGTTCTTC.

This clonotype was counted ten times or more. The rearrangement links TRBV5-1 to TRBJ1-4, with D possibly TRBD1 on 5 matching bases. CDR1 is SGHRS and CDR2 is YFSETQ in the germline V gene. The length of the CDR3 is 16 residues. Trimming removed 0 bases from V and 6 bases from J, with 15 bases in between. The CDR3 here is CASSLGAVGAYEKLFF. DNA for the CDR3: TGCGCCAGCAGCTTGGGAGCAGTTGGGGCGTATGAAAAACTGTTTTTT.

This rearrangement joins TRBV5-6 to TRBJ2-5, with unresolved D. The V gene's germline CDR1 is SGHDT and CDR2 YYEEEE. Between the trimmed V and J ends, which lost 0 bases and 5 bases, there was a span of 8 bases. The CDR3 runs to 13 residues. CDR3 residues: CASSLVPWETQYF. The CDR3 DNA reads TGTGCCAGCAGCTTGGTCCCCTGGGAGACCCAGTACTTC.

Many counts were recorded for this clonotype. CDR3 sequence: CASSLTGERGEQYF. In DNA form, the CDR3 reads TGTGCCAGCAGCTTAACGGGAGAGCGAGGCGAGCAGTACTTC. V and J are TRBV5-6 and TRBJ2-7; TRBD2 might be the D (6 bases). CDR3 size: 14 residues. The germline V and J ends were trimmed by 2 bases and 6 bases, with 15 bases remaining between them. The germline gives CDR1 SGHDT, CDR2 YYEEEE.

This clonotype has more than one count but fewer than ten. For the CDR3, the DNA is TGTGCCTGGAGTGTCGACAGGTACCAGCATTTT. Its protein is CAWSVDRYQHF. This chain connects TRBV30 to TRBJ1-5; TRBD1 might be the D (6 bases). This CDR3 contains 11 residues. CDR1 is GTSNPN and CDR2 is SVGIG in the germline V gene (reference sequence). Trimming pared 0 bases from V and 12 bases from J, leaving 9 bases between.

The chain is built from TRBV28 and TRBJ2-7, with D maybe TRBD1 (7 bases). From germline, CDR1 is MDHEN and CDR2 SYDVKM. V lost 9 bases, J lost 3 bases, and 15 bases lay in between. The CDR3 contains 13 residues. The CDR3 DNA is TGTGCCAGAGGGCGGGACAGAGTCTACGAGCAGTACTTC. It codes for CARGRDRVYEQYF. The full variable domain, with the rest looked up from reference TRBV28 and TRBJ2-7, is DVKVTQSSRYLVKRTGEKVFLECVQDMDHENMFWYRQDPGLGLRLIYFSYDVKMKEKGDIPEGYSVSREKKERFSLILESASTNQTSMYLCARGRDRVYEQYFGPGTRLTVT.

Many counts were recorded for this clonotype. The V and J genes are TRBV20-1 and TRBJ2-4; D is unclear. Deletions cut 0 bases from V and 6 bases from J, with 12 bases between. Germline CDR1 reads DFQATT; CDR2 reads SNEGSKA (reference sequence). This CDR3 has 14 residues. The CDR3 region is CSARETQLRNIQYF. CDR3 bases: TGCAGTGCTAGAGAAACACAGCTGAGAAACATTCAGTACTTC.

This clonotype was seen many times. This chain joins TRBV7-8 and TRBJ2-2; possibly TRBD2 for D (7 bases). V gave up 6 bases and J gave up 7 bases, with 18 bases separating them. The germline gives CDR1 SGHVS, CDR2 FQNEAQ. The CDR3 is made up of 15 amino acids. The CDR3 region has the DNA TGTGCCAGCAGACCCTTAGGGGGGGCGGTCGGGGAGCTGTTTTTT. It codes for CASRPLGGAVGELFF.

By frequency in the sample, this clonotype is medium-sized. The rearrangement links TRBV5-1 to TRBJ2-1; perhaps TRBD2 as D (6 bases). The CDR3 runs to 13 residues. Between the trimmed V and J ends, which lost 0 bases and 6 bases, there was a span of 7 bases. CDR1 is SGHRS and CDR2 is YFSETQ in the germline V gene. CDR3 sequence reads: CASSLGAGNEQFF. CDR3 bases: TGCGCCAGCAGCTTGGGAGCGGGCAATGAGCAGTTCTTC.

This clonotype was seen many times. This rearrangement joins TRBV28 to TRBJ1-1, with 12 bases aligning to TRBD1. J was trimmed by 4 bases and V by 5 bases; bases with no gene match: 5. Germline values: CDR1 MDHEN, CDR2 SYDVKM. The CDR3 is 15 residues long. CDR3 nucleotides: TGTGCCAGCAGTCCTTCGGGACAGGGGGCCACTGAAGCTTTCTTT. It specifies CASSPSGQGATEAFF. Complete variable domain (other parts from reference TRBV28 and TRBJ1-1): DVKVTQSSRYLVKRTGEKVFLECVQDMDHENMFWYRQDPGLGLRLIYFSYDVKMKEKGDIPEGYSVSREKKERFSLILESASTNQTSMYLCASSPSGQGATEAFFGQGTRLTVV.

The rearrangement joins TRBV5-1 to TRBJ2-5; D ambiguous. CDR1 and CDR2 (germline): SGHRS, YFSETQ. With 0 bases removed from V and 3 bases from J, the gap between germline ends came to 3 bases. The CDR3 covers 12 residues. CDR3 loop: CASSLGKETQYF. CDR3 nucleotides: TGCGCCAGCAGCTTGGGCAAAGAGACCCAGTACTTC.

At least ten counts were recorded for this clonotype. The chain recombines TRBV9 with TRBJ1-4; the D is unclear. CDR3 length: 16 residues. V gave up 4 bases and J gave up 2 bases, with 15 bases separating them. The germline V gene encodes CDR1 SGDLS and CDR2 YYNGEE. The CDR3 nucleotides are TGTGCCAGCAGCCCTGGATCAGGACGTACTAATGAAAAACTGTTTTTT. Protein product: CASSPGSGRTNEKLFF.

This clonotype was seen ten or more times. The CDR3 reads CSAQKTGLNNEQFF. CDR3 coding DNA: TGCAGTGCTCAGAAGACGGGACTAAACAATGAGCAGTTCTTC. V usage is TRBV20-1 and J usage is TRBJ2-1, with 7 bases fitting TRBD2. The CDR3 has 14 residues. Trimming took 5 bases from V and 5 from J; bases not matched to a gene: 9. The germline V gene has CDR1 DFQATT and CDR2 SNEGSKA (reference sequence).

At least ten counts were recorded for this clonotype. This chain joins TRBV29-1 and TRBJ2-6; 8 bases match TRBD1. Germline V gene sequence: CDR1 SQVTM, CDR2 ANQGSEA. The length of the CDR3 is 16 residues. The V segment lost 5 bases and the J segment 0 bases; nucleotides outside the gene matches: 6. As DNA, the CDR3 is TGCAGCGTTCTGGGACAGGCGATCTCTGGGGCCAACGTCCTGACTTTC. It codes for CSVLGQAISGANVLTF.

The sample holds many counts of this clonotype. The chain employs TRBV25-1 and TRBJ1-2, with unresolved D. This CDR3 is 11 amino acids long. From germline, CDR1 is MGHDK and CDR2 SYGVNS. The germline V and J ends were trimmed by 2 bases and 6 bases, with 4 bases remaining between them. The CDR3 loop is CASSEVDGYTF. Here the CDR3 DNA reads TGTGCCAGCAGTGAAGTAGATGGCTACACCTTC.

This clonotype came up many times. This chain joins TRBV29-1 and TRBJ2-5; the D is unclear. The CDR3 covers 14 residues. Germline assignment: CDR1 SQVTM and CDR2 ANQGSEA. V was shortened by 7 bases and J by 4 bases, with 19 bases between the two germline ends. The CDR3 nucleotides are TGCAGCGGCCTCAAGACTCGAGGAAGAGAGACCCAGTACTTC. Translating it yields CSGLKTRGRETQYF.